The 11 T cell receptor beta chains below were found in one sample sequenced in a study of blood T cell repertoires in COVID-19. TCRdb's copy holds only in-frame clones and misses some; the assay was immunoSEQ multiplex PCR. The top ten clones hold approximately 2.9% of a sample with about 210,000 clones, over 70% of them seen once. The sample was peripheral blood. These receptors were collected from a middle-aged man with active or convalescent COVID-19.

The chain joins TRBV28 to TRBJ2-4, with 11 bases that match TRBD2. V was pared by 0 bases and J by 8 bases, with 6 bases of the junction left unmatched. CDR1 and CDR2 (germline): MDHEN, SYDVKM. The CDR3 loop spans 16 amino acids. The CDR3 sequence is CASSLWLAGGGYIQYF. For the CDR3, the DNA is TGTGCCAGCAGTTTATGGCTAGCGGGAGGTGGATACATTCAGTACTTC.

This rearrangement joins TRBV4-3 to TRBJ1-3; TRBD1 is a possible D gene (5 bases). The CDR3 spans 16 residues. Trimming stripped 4 bases from V and 1 base from J, with 14 bases between. Germline CDR1 reads LGHNA; CDR2 reads YSLEER. In DNA, the CDR3 is TGCGCCAGCAGCCTCGCCAAGGGGCCGTCTGGAAACACCATATATTTT. The encoded protein is CASSLAKGPSGNTIYF.

In this sample, this clone turned up once. The V gene is TRBV2, the J gene TRBJ2-3; D call uncertain. Per the germline V gene, CDR1 is SNHLY and CDR2 is FYNNEI. The CDR3 has 13 amino acids. V was clipped by 2 bases and J by 5 bases, with 8 bases between them. Written as DNA, the CDR3 is TGTGCCAGCAGTGAACGCGGTCTAGATACGCAGTATTTT. Its protein is CASSERGLDTQYF.

This CDR3 is CASSQQGEGNQPQHF. CDR3 in DNA: TGTGCCAGCAGCCAACAGGGGGAGGGCAATCAGCCCCAGCATTTT. The chain couples TRBV28 to TRBJ1-5, with 8 positions matching TRBD1. Trimming at V came to 6 bases and at J to 2 bases, leaving 6 bases not matched to a gene. The CDR3 extends over 15 amino acids. Germline lookup yields CDR1 MDHEN and CDR2 SYDVKM.

This chain links TRBV10-1 with TRBJ1-5; possible D gene TRBD1, 5 bases. The germline V gene has CDR1 WNHNN and CDR2 SYGVQD (reference sequence). The CDR3 runs 13 residues. Trimming pared 11 bases from V and 9 bases from J, leaving 20 bases between. CDR3 residues: CAPLVGVPRPQHF. CDR3 bases: TGCGCCCCCCTTGTAGGGGTCCCTAGGCCCCAGCATTTT.

The chain has TRBV21-1 and TRBJ1-2; the table's D call TRBD1 went unverified against the DNA. TRBV21-1 is a known pseudogene. This CDR3 has 13 residues. Here the CDR3 DNA reads TGTGCCAGCAACCCACAGGGGGCAAGGGGCTACACCTTC. This gives the protein CASNPQGARGYTF.

The V gene is TRBV19, the J gene TRBJ2-7; D possibly corresponds to TRBD1 (5 bases). This CDR3 has 16 residues. Germline CDR1 reads LNHDA; CDR2 reads SQIVND (reference sequence). V gave up 3 bases and J gave up 0 bases, with 15 bases separating them. The CDR3 coding sequence is TGTGCCAGTAGTATTCATCGCAGGGCGTTCTCCTACGAGCAGTACTTC. It codes for CASSIHRRAFSYEQYF.

The chain uses TRBV12-5 and TRBJ2-7; D may be TRBD2 (5 bases). CDR3 length equals 15 residues. Looked up from germline, CDR1 is LGHNT and CDR2 is FRNRAP. V was pared by 6 bases and J by 2 bases, with 17 bases between. The CDR3 DNA reads TGTGCTAGTGGCGGTGACGACTACCCGACCTACGAGCAGTACTTC. Encoded protein: CASGGDDYPTYEQYF.

This chain links TRBV19 with TRBJ2-2; 9 bases line up with TRBD2. Germline V gene lookup returns CDR1 LNHDA and CDR2 SQIVND (reference sequence). The CDR3 spans 14 residues. Losses at the gene ends were 6 bases for V and 5 bases for J; bases not matched to a gene: 4. The CDR3 reads CASRDSGRTGELFF. CDR3 in DNA: TGTGCCAGTAGGGATAGCGGGAGAACCGGGGAGCTGTTTTTT.

The chain links TRBV9 to TRBJ1-1, with unresolved D. CDR3 length equals 15 residues. V lost 4 bases and J 1 base, leaving 14 bases between the germline ends. Per germline, CDR1 SGDLS and CDR2 YYNGEE. CDR3 DNA: TGTGCCAGCAGCTCAAGGACTTCTGGGAACACTGAAGCTTTCTTT. It is translated as CASSSRTSGNTEAFF.

The genes are TRBV18 and TRBJ1-4, with no clear D. Between the trimmed V and J ends, which lost 3 bases and 5 bases, there was a span of 7 bases. The CDR3 length is 13 residues. The germline V gene has CDR1 KGHSH and CDR2 LQKENI. The CDR3 here is CASSPVRNEKLFF. The CDR3, as DNA: TGTGCCAGCTCACCGGTCAGAAATGAAAAACTGTTTTTT.